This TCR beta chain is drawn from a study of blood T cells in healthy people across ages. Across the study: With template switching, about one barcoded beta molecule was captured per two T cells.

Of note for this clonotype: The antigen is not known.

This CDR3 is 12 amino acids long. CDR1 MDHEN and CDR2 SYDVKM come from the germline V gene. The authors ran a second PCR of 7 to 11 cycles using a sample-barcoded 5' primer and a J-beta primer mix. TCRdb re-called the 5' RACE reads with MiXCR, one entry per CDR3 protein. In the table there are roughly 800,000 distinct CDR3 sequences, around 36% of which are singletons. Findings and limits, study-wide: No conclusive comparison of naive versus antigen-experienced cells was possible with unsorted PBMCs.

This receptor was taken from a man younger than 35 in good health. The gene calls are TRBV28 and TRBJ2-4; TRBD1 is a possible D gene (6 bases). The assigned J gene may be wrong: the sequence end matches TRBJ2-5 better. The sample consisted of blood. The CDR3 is CASGGYPETQYF. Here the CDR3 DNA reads TGTGCCAGCGGGGGCTATCCAGAGACCCAGTACTTC.